These 30 T cell receptor beta chains were all obtained from the same sample, sequenced in a study of blood T cell repertoires in COVID-19 (dated by TCRdb to between 2020 and 2021). Library prep was done by the immunoSEQ multiplex PCR assay. Drawn from immuneACCESS, this table holds only the in-frame rearrangements with V and J called that TCRdb kept. Clones are partly lost; checked studies trace under half to an unresolved V gene and leave the rest unexplained. This sample gives under 45,000 clones in total; 80% to 90% of them show up just once. The leading ten clones occupy about 4.8% of the sample. Sequenced material: peripheral blood. The receptors originated from a man aged 35 to 55 with active COVID-19.

The chain links TRBV24-1 to TRBJ1-2, with 7 bases that match TRBD1. Germline trimming cut 3 bases from V and 6 bases from J; bases unmatched to any gene: 6. The CDR3 length is 14 residues. Germline-derived CDR1 and CDR2 are KGHDR and SFDVKD. CDR3 in DNA: TGTGCCACCAGTGATGAGACAGGGTTGGATGGCTACACCTTC. Translating gives CATSDETGLDGYTF.

Here the CDR3 DNA reads TGTGCCAGCAGCGTAGGACTGGCGCGGGAGAGTCACAATGAGCAGTTCTTC. Protein product: CASSVGLARESHNEQFF. The V gene is TRBV9, the J gene TRBJ2-1, with TRBD2 identical over 7 bases. In germline, CDR1 is SGDLS, CDR2 YYNGEE. With 0 bases clipped from V and 5 bases from J, the junction kept 11 bases outside the gene matches. The CDR3 is made up of 17 amino acids.

This clone was detected once. Its ends do not fully match the called genes, so a read error is possible. The chain employs TRBV19 and TRBJ2-3, with 8 bases aligning to TRBD2. The germline V gene has CDR1 LNHDA and CDR2 SQIVND (reference sequence). The CDR3 is made up of 15 amino acids. The DNA for the CDR3 is TGTGCCAGTAGTATAGCGGGAGGGCCGGTAGATACACAGTATTTT. Protein sequence: CASSIAGGPVDTQYF.

The CDR3 loop reads CASSLDPVSSYNEQFF. The DNA of the CDR3 is TGTGCCAGCAGCTTAGATCCAGTCAGCTCCTACAATGAGCAGTTCTTC. V is TRBV11-2 and J is TRBJ2-1; D uncertain. Deletions cut 0 bases from V and 0 bases from J, with 9 bases between. The germline CDR1 and CDR2 sequences are SGHAT and FQNNGV. The CDR3 length is 16 residues. Supplemented by reference TRBV11-2 and TRBJ2-1, the full variable domain reads EAGVAQSPRYKIIEKRQSVAFWCNPISGHATLYWYQQILGQGPKLLIQFQNNGVVDDSQLPKDRFSAERLKGVDSTLKIQPAKLEDSAVYLCASSLDPVSSYNEQFFGPGTRLTVL.

The chain is built from TRBV6-5 and TRBJ2-1; D possibly corresponds to TRBD2 (6 bases). V was clipped by 7 bases and J by 0 bases, with 10 bases between them. The CDR3 loop spans 14 amino acids. Germline V gene lookup returns CDR1 MNHEY and CDR2 SVGAGI. Here the CDR3 DNA reads TGTGCCAGCATGGCGGGGCACTCCTACAATGAGCAGTTCTTC. It translates to CASMAGHSYNEQFF.

The chain employs TRBV6-1 and TRBJ2-7; 7 bases agree with TRBD1. V lost 0 bases, J lost 4 bases, and 6 bases stayed unmatched. The germline CDR1 and CDR2 sequences are MNHNS and SASEGT. This CDR3 region has 15 residues. As DNA, the CDR3 is TGTGCCAGCAGTGAAGCCGGGACAGCCCCTTACGAGCAGTACTTC. Translation: CASSEAGTAPYEQYF.

This chain links TRBV3-1 (or the pseudogene TRBV3-2) with TRBJ2-7, with a weak D call TRBD1 (5 bases). Trimming removed 0 bases at V and 6 bases at J, with 12 bases between. This CDR3 region has 14 residues. Germline V gene sequence: CDR1 LGHDT, CDR2 YNNKEL (reference sequence). This CDR3 reads CASSQDGPQGEQYF. DNA of the CDR3: TGTGCCAGCAGCCAAGACGGGCCCCAGGGCGAGCAGTACTTC.

This chain connects TRBV6-4 to TRBJ1-3, with D perhaps TRBD1 (6 bases). The CDR3 totals 16 residues. V was clipped by 8 bases and J by 3 bases, with 20 bases between them. Germline V CDR1 and CDR2: MRHNA, SNTAGT. The CDR3 DNA reads TGTGCCAGCTCCATCCCCCAACAGGGCGGTGGAAACACCATATATTTT. Residues: CASSIPQQGGGNTIYF.

The chain employs TRBV6-6 and TRBJ2-1, with TRBD1 as a possible D gene (6 bases). V was pared by 2 bases and J by 5 bases, with 10 bases between. Germline V gene data show CDR1 as MNHNY and CDR2 as SVGAGI (reference sequence). CDR3 length: 14 amino acids. As DNA, the CDR3 is TGTGCCAGCAGTTACGACAGGAGCAACAATGAGCAGTTCTTC. Translated: CASSYDRSNNEQFF.

The V call is TRBV7-2, the J call TRBJ1-2, with 9 bases aligning to TRBD1. Looked up from germline, CDR1 is SGHTA and CDR2 is FQGNSA. Trimming removed 8 bases from V and 4 bases from J; junction bases left unmatched: 11. The CDR3 loop spans 15 amino acids. The CDR3 DNA is TGTGCCAGCTCCTGGGGCCGGACAGGGGCCTATGGCTACACCTTC. Its translation is CASSWGRTGAYGYTF.

The rearrangement joins TRBV2 to TRBJ1-2; D may be TRBD1 (5 bases). The V end was cut by 5 bases, the J end by 7 bases, with 14 bases between. The CDR3 extends over 13 amino acids. Germline assignment: CDR1 SNHLY and CDR2 FYNNEI. The CDR3 spells CASSFQGSGGYTF. The CDR3 region has the DNA TGTGCCAGCAGTTTCCAGGGTTCCGGTGGCTACACCTTC.

This clone was seen only once. J is TRBJ1-1 and V is TRBV10-3; 8 bases map to TRBD1. CDR3 length: 13 residues. The V and J ends lost 6 bases and 8 bases, in that order; junction bases with no gene match: 8. CDR1 is ENHRY, CDR2 SYGVKD, per germline. CDR3 residues: CAIRGGQEREAFF. The CDR3 DNA reads TGTGCCATCAGGGGGGGACAGGAAAGGGAAGCTTTCTTT.

The gene calls are TRBV6-2 or TRBV6-3 and TRBJ2-5; 14 bases fit TRBD2. CDR1 and CDR2 from the germline V gene are MNHEY and SVGEGT. J was trimmed by 4 bases and V by 4 bases; bases with no gene match: 8. CDR3 size: 17 residues. CDR3 bases: TGTGCCAGCAGTTCTGGGACTAGCGGGAGCCTTTCAGAGACCCAGTACTTC. It is translated as CASSSGTSGSLSETQYF.

V and J are TRBV5-1 and TRBJ2-7; 11 bases line up with TRBD1. Germline lookup yields CDR1 SGHRS and CDR2 YFSETQ. The CDR3 loop spans 16 amino acids. Losses at the gene ends were 4 bases for V and 5 bases for J; bases not matched to a gene: 11. The CDR3 nucleotides are TGCGCCAGCAGCCGACAAGGACAGGGGGCGCGGAACGAGCAGTACTTC. Translating gives CASSRQGQGARNEQYF.

V and J are TRBV5-1 and TRBJ1-1; TRBD1 matches at 11 bases. Losses at the gene ends were 4 bases for V and 9 bases for J; bases not matched to a gene: 5. The CDR3 loop spans 13 amino acids. Germline V gives CDR1 SGHRS, CDR2 YFSETQ. The CDR3 loop reads CASSPRTGGQAFF. In DNA, the CDR3 is TGCGCCAGCAGCCCGAGGACAGGGGGCCAAGCTTTCTTT.

V usage is TRBV13 and J usage is TRBJ2-1; no reliable D call. Trimming stripped 0 bases from V and 7 bases from J, with 13 bases between. This CDR3 has 15 amino acids. The germline V gene has CDR1 PRHDT and CDR2 FYEKMQ (reference sequence). DNA of the CDR3: TGTGCCAGCAGCTTAGGCCTAGGCCTCTTGAATGAGCAGTTCTTC. This translates into CASSLGLGLLNEQFF. Full variable domain (missing parts from reference TRBV13 and TRBJ2-1): AAGVIQSPRHLIKEKRETATLKCYPIPRHDTVYWYQQGPGQDPQFLISFYEKMQSDKGSIPDRFSAQQFSDYHSELNMSSLELGDSALYFCASSLGLGLLNEQFFGPGTRLTVL.

The chain employs TRBV9 and TRBJ1-2; D is undetermined. Per germline, CDR1 SGDLS and CDR2 YYNGEE. The V and J ends lost 0 bases and 1 base respectively, with 16 bases between them. This CDR3 contains 17 residues. CDR3 protein: CASSVGYDEESNYGYTF. The CDR3 DNA sequence: TGTGCCAGCAGCGTAGGTTATGATGAGGAGAGTAACTATGGCTACACCTTC.

This sequence joins TRBV5-1 and TRBJ2-2; D uncertain. This CDR3 contains 15 residues. The germline gives CDR1 SGHRS, CDR2 YFSETQ. Trimming pared 0 bases from V and 8 bases from J, leaving 14 bases between. CDR3 protein: CASSLGALRKGELFF. In DNA form, the CDR3 reads TGCGCCAGCAGCTTGGGGGCCCTGCGCAAAGGGGAGCTGTTTTTT.

This chain links TRBV6-1 with TRBJ2-1; 9 bases map to TRBD2. Germline V gene data show CDR1 as MNHNS and CDR2 as SASEGT. V lost 2 bases to trimming and J lost 8 bases; unmatched junction nucleotides: 7. The CDR3 length is 15 residues. DNA for the CDR3: TGTGCCAGCAGTGAAAGTAGCGGGAGTTACCATGAGCAGTTCTTC. It encodes CASSESSGSYHEQFF.

This clone turned up a few times. The J gene is TRBJ2-3, the V gene TRBV9, with TRBD2 matching 8 bases. This CDR3 spans 14 amino acids. Trimming cost V 1 base and J 6 bases; bases outside gene matches: 4. The germline V gene has CDR1 SGDLS and CDR2 YYNGEE. The DNA of the CDR3 is TGTGCCAGCAGCGTAATCCCGGGGGGGGATACGCAGTATTTT. This gives the protein CASSVIPGGDTQYF.

The chain has TRBV10-3 and TRBJ2-7; TRBD2 matches 7 bases. The CDR3 spans 16 residues. With V trimmed by 10 bases and J by 8 bases, 23 bases remained unmatched. Germline CDR1 and CDR2: ENHRY and SYGVKD. CDR3 sequence reads: CATLSRSAGEVEKQYF. The CDR3 DNA reads TGTGCCACTCTGAGCCGTAGTGCGGGAGAGGTAGAAAAGCAGTACTTC.

The V gene is TRBV4-1, the J gene TRBJ2-7; D unresolved. The CDR3 loop spans 16 amino acids. V was trimmed by 3 bases and J by 0 bases, leaving 15 bases between them. Germline V CDR1 and CDR2: MGHRA, YSYEKL. In DNA form, the CDR3 reads TGCGCCAGCAGCCAGGTAACTGCGAGGAGCTCCTACGAGCAGTACTTC. This sequence encodes CASSQVTARSSYEQYF.

The chain recombines TRBV5-5 with TRBJ2-1; the D gene is possibly TRBD2 (6 bases). V was clipped by 4 bases and J by 4 bases, with 12 bases between them. CDR3 size: 14 residues. Germline CDR1 SGHKS, CDR2 YYEKEE (reference sequence). The chain's CDR3 is CASSPLAAYNEQFF. As DNA, the CDR3 is TGTGCCAGCAGCCCATTAGCGGCTTACAATGAGCAGTTCTTC.

The V gene is TRBV6-5, the J gene TRBJ1-1; D is unclear. The CDR3 is 12 amino acids. Trimming took off 7 bases at V and 6 bases at J, with 12 bases between the two ends. Per germline, CDR1 MNHEY and CDR2 SVGAGI. The CDR3: CASKRNWPEAFF. CDR3 bases: TGTGCCAGCAAGCGAAATTGGCCTGAAGCTTTCTTT.

The rearrangement uses TRBV5-6 and TRBJ1-2; perhaps TRBD1 as D (5 bases). This CDR3 has 12 residues. The germline V gene has CDR1 SGHDT and CDR2 YYEEEE. V lost 0 bases, J lost 5 bases, and 5 bases lay in between. CDR3 residues: CASSLGQYGYTF. Here the CDR3 DNA reads TGTGCCAGCAGCTTGGGACAGTATGGCTACACCTTC. The complete variable domain, with remaining parts taken from reference TRBV5-6 and TRBJ1-2, reads DAGVTQSPTHLIKTRGQQVTLRCSPKSGHDTVSWYQQALGQGPQFIFQYYEEEERQRGNFPDRFSGHQFPNYSSELNVNALLLGDSALYLCASSLGQYGYTFGSGTRLTVV.

This chain uses TRBV7-9 with TRBJ1-1; D is perhaps TRBD1 (5 bases). The germline V gene encodes CDR1 SEHNR and CDR2 FQNEAQ (reference sequence). V shed 4 bases and J shed 5 bases, with 14 bases lying between them. There are 14 residues in the CDR3. The CDR3 loop reads CASSYSLGGTEAFF. The CDR3 DNA is TGTGCCAGCAGCTACAGCCTCGGGGGAACTGAAGCTTTCTTT. Filled out from reference TRBV7-9 and TRBJ1-1, the complete variable domain reads DTGVSQNPRHKITKRGQNVTFRCDPISEHNRLYWYRQTLGQGPEFLTYFQNEAQLEKSRLLSDRFSAERPKGSFSTLEIQRTEQGDSAMYLCASSYSLGGTEAFFGQGTRLTVV.

The V call is TRBV6-4, the J call TRBJ2-1, with TRBD1 as a possible D gene (5 bases). CDR1 and CDR2 from the germline V gene are MRHNA and SNTAGT. V was cut by 0 bases and J by 9 bases, with 21 bases left in between. The CDR3 spans 17 residues. CDR3 amino acids: CASSDSSRPGRVSEQFF. The CDR3 region has the DNA TGTGCCAGCAGTGACTCATCACGCCCGGGCAGGGTCTCTGAGCAGTTCTTC.

The rearrangement links TRBV3-1 (or the pseudogene TRBV3-2) to TRBJ1-6; 8 bases map to TRBD1. There are 17 residues in the CDR3. CDR1 and CDR2 from the germline V gene are LGHDT and YNNKEL (reference sequence). The V segment lost 0 bases and the J segment 10 bases; nucleotides outside the gene matches: 11. CDR3 region: CASSQEYARGQESPLHF. The CDR3 DNA reads as TGTGCCAGCAGCCAAGAGTACGCCAGGGGGCAGGAATCACCCCTCCACTTT.

The chain employs TRBV27 and TRBJ2-3, with D unresolved. With 5 bases removed from V and 2 bases from J, the gap between germline ends came to 8 bases. The CDR3 contains 13 residues. Germline CDR1 reads MNHEY; CDR2 reads SMNVEV (reference sequence). The CDR3 region has the DNA TGTGCCAGCAGTCCTCCGTCCACAGATACGCAGTATTTT. Protein sequence: CASSPPSTDTQYF.

V and J are TRBV2 and TRBJ2-3, with D perhaps matching TRBD2 (5 bases). Between the trimmed V and J ends, which lost 10 bases and 0 bases, there was a span of 11 bases. CDR1 is SNHLY and CDR2 is FYNNEI in the germline V gene. The CDR3 sequence is 13 residues long. The CDR3 region is CATRTFSTDTQYF. The CDR3 DNA follows: TGTGCCACCCGGACTTTCAGCACAGATACGCAGTATTTT.